The clone carrying this T cell receptor (beta chain) was counted a few times. Its antigen is not known. The data were taken from a study of vaccination and CD4 T cells after COVID-19. About the study: Overlapping spike peptides from SARS-CoV-2, HCoV-NL63, HCoV-OC43 and HCoV-229E served to stimulate the cells.

Treatment specified: approximately nine-day PBMC culture with coronavirus spike peptide pools or control peptides (ViraFEST assay). With the Oncomine TCR Beta short-read assay, DNA from cultured CD4+ T cells was sequenced. TCRdb re-analysed the PCR reads in MiXCR, keeping a single row per CDR3 protein. The table lists about 18,000 distinct CDR3 sequences, about 39% of them singletons. Per germline, CDR1 MGHDK and CDR2 SYGVNS. The CDR3 extends over 14 amino acids. Trimming removed 5 bases at V and 3 bases at J, with 8 bases between. The gene calls are TRBV25-1 and TRBJ1-6; unclear D gene. The sample was CD4+ T cells from blood, cultured in vitro, taken before SARS-CoV-2 vaccination. This clonotype was obtained from a human donor who had recovered from COVID-19. CDR3 sequence: CASSSDLYNSPLHF. CDR3 in DNA: TGTGCCAGCAGTTCAGATCTCTATAATTCACCCCTCCACTTT.